A single sample gave rise to the 4 T cell receptor beta chains below, sequenced in a study of T cells in Graves' hyperthyroidism and ophthalmopathy. The TCR beta CDR3 regions underwent amplification using RNA transcripts as the source. A first-round RT-PCR of the TCR CDR3 used the HTBI primer set. TCRdb ran MiXCR on the multiplex PCR reads and lists one entry per CDR3 protein. The table shows under 600,000 distinct CDR3 sequences, with approximately 15% occurring only once. Sequenced: blood. Receptors were obtained from a woman aged 40-49 years with Graves' ophthalmopathy.

This clonotype was seen repeatedly, ten times or more. The chain employs TRBV20-1 and TRBJ1-5; 9 bases fit TRBD1. The germline V gene encodes CDR1 DFQATT and CDR2 SNEGSKA (reference sequence). There are 13 residues in the CDR3. CDR3 bases: TGCAGCGCCAGGACAGGGGATCAACAGCCCCAGCATTTT. Translating it yields CSARTGDQQPQHF.

The chain couples TRBV12-3 or TRBV12-4 to TRBJ1-5; D unclear. V dropped 0 bases and J dropped 3 bases, with 12 bases sitting between them. CDR3 size: 16 residues. The CDR3 protein is CASSLAVGRPNQPQHF. DNA for the CDR3: TGTGCCAGCAGTTTAGCGGTAGGGAGGCCCAATCAGCCCCAGCATTTT.

This clonotype was seen at least ten times. This chain joins TRBV2 and TRBJ1-2, with D unresolved. The germline gives CDR1 SNHLY, CDR2 FYNNEI. V shed 8 bases and J shed 1 base, with 5 bases lying between them. This CDR3 is built from 11 residues. Written as DNA, the CDR3 is TGTGCCAGCGGAATTAACTATGGCTACACCTTC. Translation: CASGINYGYTF.

The rearrangement links TRBV20-1 to TRBJ1-3, with D hard to call. Germline CDR1 DFQATT, CDR2 SNEGSKA (reference sequence). This CDR3 region has 12 residues. V was shortened by 0 bases and J by 9 bases, with 9 bases between the two germline ends. CDR3 in DNA: TGCAGTGCTAGAGAGAGGGAACGCACCATATATTTT. It yields the protein CSARERERTIYF.